This T cell receptor (beta chain) is from a study of regulatory T cells in long-lasting Graves disease (dated by TCRdb to the early 2020s). Concerning the study at large: Newly diagnosed Graves' disease patients had taken antithyroid drugs for less than 3 months. This study used TCR sequencing and RNA sequencing of peripheral blood to compare persistent Graves' disease patients against newly diagnosed Graves' disease patients. The study was conducted in China and was registered as a clinical trial. A total of around 35 samples underwent TCR sequencing, from roughly 13 patients with persistent Graves' disease and some 20 patients with newly diagnosed Graves' disease. The full study reports these points: TRBV28, TRBJ1-2 and TRBJ2-5 were preferentially used in persistent disease, while TRBV20-1 and TRBJ2-1 were favored in newly diagnosed disease. The authors acknowledged the small sample size as a limitation that may reduce accuracy. Because the primary lesion, thyroid tissue, could not be accessed, the study looked at peripheral blood alone. More public clonotypes were shared among persistent patients (under 3,000) than among newly diagnosed patients (966). Compared with newly diagnosed patients, patients with persistent Graves' disease had lower TCR Shannon entropy and fewer highly expanded clones, which suggests clonal expansion. Sequencing and analysis were restricted to the TCR beta chain.

In the case of this clonotype: What antigen it recognizes has not been identified. No base quality values were provided; no much bigger clone lies one nucleotide off.

The time point label on this specimen signifies: newly diagnosed GD, antithyroid drugs for less than 3 months. RNA was extracted from PBMCs in TRIzol for both TCR sequencing and RNA sequencing. The diagnosis of Graves' disease was made according to American Thyroid Association guidelines. Patients were recruited from an endocrinology department in Xi'an, China. Each patient gave approximately 10 milliliters of peripheral blood, collected in an EDTA anticoagulant tube. Ficoll Paque Plus density gradient separation was used to isolate PBMCs, and no additional T cell sorting was done. An Agilent 2100 Bioanalyzer and agarose gel were used to check RNA quality, and a NanoDrop 2000 was used to measure RNA concentration. The library was made by multiplex PCR. This sample was sequenced with an Illumina HiSeq 4000. iRepertoire HTBI primers and Arm-PCR amplification of CDR3 regions were used to construct TCR beta libraries. Gel purification was performed on PCR products prior to sequencing. The source study handled its data this way. Across samples, around 58 TRBV and over 11 TRBJ segments were identified and used for gene usage analysis of CDR3 amino acid clonotypes. Filtered high-quality paired reads were merged into contigs using COPE and FqMerger. Contigs were aligned with BLAST to IMGT TRBV, TRBD and TRBJ reference genes, and CDR3 was defined per IMGT. Highly expanded clones were defined as clonotypes with a frequency above 0.1%. Shannon entropy served as the measure of repertoire diversity, while the Gini coefficient captured V-J evenness. A clonotype found in more than one individual was treated as public. In-frame beta chains were kept once TCRdb had trimmed the public reads at Q25 with fastp and called clones with MiXCR. CDR3 protein duplicates are merged, each entry listing the most common genes and DNA. TCRdb's processing, not the authors' own work, is the source of the V and J calls. The sample includes a few hundred thousand distinct CDR3 sequences, with about 17% observed a single time. The ten largest clonotypes hold 20% of the sample.

Per the germline V gene (reference sequence), PRHDT is the CDR1 and FYEKMQ is the CDR2. The CDR3 covers 17 residues, taking in both the cysteine and the phenylalanine. The retained sequence is limited to the CDR3, 51 bases, with the frame set at the first base. V and J are trimmed by 1 base and 2 bases, and the gene matches miss 4 bases of the junction. The same sample was also studied in work on T cells in Graves' hyperthyroidism and ophthalmopathy. The second study, in turn, reports: A patient counted as having stable Graves' hyperthyroidism if no progression to ophthalmopathy occurred over 18 months of follow-up. Hyperthyroidism patients were newly diagnosed, had a disease duration of under 2 months, and were aged 18 to 65 years. Exclusion was applied to patients with uncontrolled infections, other autoimmune diseases, pregnancy or lactation. Diagnoses were established on the basis of clinical symptoms, serum thyroxine and TRAb, thyroid ultrasound, and orbital computed tomography. A first-round RT-PCR of the TCR CDR3 used the HTBI primer set with the Qiagen OneStep RT-PCR kit. Most expanded thyroid clonotypes (frequency above 0.001) were also detected in blood, a finding suggesting that blood repertoires may reflect thyroid immune responses. A 13 V-J signature model separated ophthalmopathy from stable hyperthyroidism, with just over 85% sensitivity and roughly 81% specificity in cross-validation and 80%/75% in testing. In validation, progression to ophthalmopathy was predicted by the model with around 70% sensitivity and 72.22% specificity, a median of around 5.9 months before onset. To identify TCR V-J signatures that set the groups apart, the researchers used a discovery cohort of 100 patients, made up of 40 to 45 with Graves' ophthalmopathy and about 55 with stable Graves' hyperthyroidism. Prospective prediction of ophthalmopathy was tested in an independent validation cohort of approximately 18 hyperthyroidism patients and 15 to 17 patients who later progressed to ophthalmopathy. For training and testing, the 100 patients in the discovery cohort were randomly divided in a 7:3 ratio. In six Graves' hyperthyroidism patients, the study also compared T-cell repertoires from thyroid tissue with T-cell repertoires from blood. Once sampling was done, hyperthyroidism patients were given methimazole at a starting dose of 30 mg daily, whereas ophthalmopathy patients were given high-dose intravenous methylprednisolone. Libraries were constructed in a second round of multiplex PCR, after which size selection and purification were performed. Libraries were sequenced paired-end with 100 bp reads on an Illumina HiSeq2000. SOAPnuke was used to process the raw data, throwing out any read that contained adapters or uncalled bases, had a mean Phred below 15, or lacked an exact constant-primer or identifier match. COPE v1.2.5 was used to merge the high-quality paired reads, and each unique nucleotide sequence was defined as a clonotype. MiTCR v1.1 was used to align clonotypes to the IMGT TRBV, TRBD and TRBJ reference segments. The analysis was restricted to V-J combinations with a frequency above 0.0001, which together covered about 99% of the repertoires. A TCS score was defined as the ratio of F50 (clonal expansion) to E x V (chaos), with BLOSUM62-based TCRdist applied between CDR3 peptides within each V-J. Welch's t-statistics and random forest reduced 514 V-J features to 10 to 15, which were used in a naive Bayes classifier (R e1071). Sample size was not statistically predetermined, and investigators were not blinded to group allocation. According to the paper, TCR Vbeta CDR3 sequencing was carried out on 135 peripheral blood samples, which came from under 50 ophthalmopathy, under 80 hyperthyroidism and about 17 progressor patients.

The specimen comprised peripheral blood mononuclear cells (PBMCs), sampled at new diagnosis, from a patient treated with antithyroid drugs. Recombination linked TRBV13 to TRBJ2-3, and 12 bases in between align with TRBD2. The clonotype originates from a woman in her late teens or twenties with Graves disease. Donor details come from another sample of the same person, matched by shared clones. This receptor carries the CDR3 CASSLVLAGGPTDTQYF. The sequence in DNA is TGTGCCAGCAGCTTAGTTCTAGCGGGGGGGCCCACAGATACGCAGTATTTT.